The source of this T cell receptor (beta chain) is a study of vaccination and CD4 T cells after COVID-19. Turning to the study itself: The authors exposed cells to overlapping spike peptides derived from SARS-CoV-2, HCoV-NL63, HCoV-OC43 and HCoV-229E. Controls used CEFX viral epitopes (positive), HIV-1 Nef peptides (negative), or no peptide. Broader study findings: Spike mono-reactive clones accounted for 304 of the 307 vaccine-specific clones found in convalescent patients.

This clonotype occurred a few times. Its antigen is currently unknown. Specified treatment: roughly 10-day PBMC culture with coronavirus spike peptide pools or control peptides (ViraFEST assay). Prior to the COVID-19 pandemic (2011-2018), the unexposed donor's CD4+ T cells were collected. Fresh IL-2 medium was used to replace half of the medium on days 3 and 7. The Oncomine TCR Beta short-read assay sequenced DNA from cultured CD4+ T cells. The authors extracted genomic DNA from cultured CD4+ T cells. TCRdb itself ran the PCR reads through MiXCR, one entry per CDR3 protein. The sample shows about 10,000 distinct CDR3 sequences, roughly 34% of them seen only once. The V segment lost 10 bases and the J segment 5 bases; nucleotides outside the gene matches: 4. Germline values: CDR1 LNHDA, CDR2 SQIVND (reference sequence). The CDR3 is made up of 12 amino acids.

The sequence came from a human donor in good health. The chain joins TRBV19 to TRBJ1-5, with 8 bases aligning to TRBD1. Sequenced sample: CD4+ T cells from blood, cultured in vitro. DNA of the CDR3: TGTGCCACCCGACAGGGGTATCAGCCCCAGCATTTT. This codes for CATRQGYQPQHF.